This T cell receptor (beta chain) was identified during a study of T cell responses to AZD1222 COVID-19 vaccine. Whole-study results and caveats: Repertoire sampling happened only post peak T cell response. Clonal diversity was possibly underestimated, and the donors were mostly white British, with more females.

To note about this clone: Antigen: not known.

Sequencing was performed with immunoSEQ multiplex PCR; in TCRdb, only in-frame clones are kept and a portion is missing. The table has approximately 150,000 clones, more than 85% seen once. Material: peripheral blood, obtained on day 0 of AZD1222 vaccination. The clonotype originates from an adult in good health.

The CDR3 DNA follows: TGTGCCAGCAGTCCGGGACAGGGACGCTACACCTTC. Amino acids: CASSPGQGRYTF. The chain has TRBV6-5 and TRBJ1-2; 9 bases map to TRBD1. There are 12 residues in the CDR3. Germline loops: CDR1 MNHEY, CDR2 SVGAGI. V was pared by 5 bases and J by 9 bases, with 4 bases of the junction left unmatched.